The rows below give T cell receptor beta chains drawn from one sample of a study of T cells after yellow fever vaccination. TCRdb re-called the 5' RACE reads with MiXCR, one entry per CDR3 protein. Among under 500,000 distinct CDR3 sequences listed, around 19% were seen once. Sequences were derived from PBMCs, sampled before the yellow fever booster vaccination. All receptors come from a man between 18 and 35 years old who received the YFV17D yellow fever vaccine. The CDR3 runs from the conserved cysteine through the conserved F or W. D genes are given only for firm matches. Only some rows state a clone size, as once, few, many or a class for expanded clones.

size | D | J | V | CDR3 | DNA
. | TRBD1 | TRBJ2-5 | TRBV20-1 | CSAREGDRTLRETQYF | TGCAGTGCTAGAGAGGGGGACAGAACCCTCCGGGAGACCCAGTACTTC
. | . | TRBJ2-5 | TRBV7-7 | CASSLGPRGGETQYF | TGTGCCAGCAGCTTAGGACCCCGAGGGGGGGAGACCCAGTACTTC
. | . | TRBJ1-2 | TRBV12-3/TRBV12-4 | CASSPQAANYGYTF | TGTGCCAGCAGTCCCCAAGCGGCTAACTATGGCTACACCTTC
. | TRBD1 | TRBJ2-5 | TRBV28 | CASSPRQGGGQETQYF | TGTGCCAGCAGCCCTCGACAGGGGGGAGGGCAAGAGACCCAGTACTTC
few | . | TRBJ1-1 | TRBV6-5 | CASSYRTGGGSQAFF | TGTGCCAGCAGTTACCGCACAGGAGGAGGGTCGCAAGCTTTCTTT
. | . | TRBJ1-5 | TRBV10-1 | CASSGPTRGGNQPQHF | TGCGCCAGCAGTGGCCCGACCCGAGGGGGCAATCAGCCCCAGCATTTT
few | . | TRBJ2-5 | TRBV5-4 | CASSLQLAEETQYF | TGTGCCAGCAGCTTGCAGTTGGCGGAAGAGACCCAGTACTTC
. | TRBD2 | TRBJ2-3 | TRBV4-3 | CASSPGLAGVFSSTDTQYF | TGCGCCAGCAGCCCGGGACTAGCGGGGGTCTTCTCTAGCACAGATACGCAGTATTTT
. | TRBD1 | TRBJ2-5 | TRBV7-2 | CASSLGNRGNQETQYF | TGTGCCAGCAGCTTAGGTAACAGGGGAAACCAAGAGACCCAGTACTTC
few | . | TRBJ2-5 | TRBV6-2/TRBV6-3 | CASSNTIQGQETQYF | TGTGCCAGCAGCAACACCATACAGGGTCAAGAGACCCAGTACTTC
few | TRBD1 | TRBJ1-1 | TRBV28 | CASSRTGPAFF | TGTGCCAGCAGCCGGACAGGTCCAGCTTTCTTT
few | . | TRBJ2-5 | TRBV27 | CASSPIPGQKTPETQYF | TGTGCCAGCAGCCCTATTCCGGGACAAAAGACGCCAGAGACCCAGTACTTC
few | TRBD1 | TRBJ1-1 | TRBV10-3 | CAAGQGSNTEAFF | TGTGCCGCCGGACAGGGGTCGAACACTGAAGCTTTCTTT
. | . | TRBJ2-5 | TRBV20-1 | CSARDEGSQETQYF | TGCAGTGCTAGAGATGAGGGATCTCAAGAGACCCAGTACTTC
. | TRBD1 | TRBJ2-2 | TRBV7-7 | CASSSTGIAGELFF | TGTGCCAGCAGCTCGACAGGGATCGCCGGGGAGCTGTTTTTT
few | . | TRBJ2-3 | TRBV6-5 | CASTPGVWTDTQYF | TGTGCCAGCACTCCAGGGGTTTGGACAGATACGCAGTATTTT
. | TRBD1 | TRBJ2-5 | TRBV11-2 | CASSLVGTGIQETQYF | TGTGCCAGCAGCTTAGTAGGGACAGGGATCCAAGAGACCCAGTACTTC
few | . | TRBJ1-2 | TRBV9 | CASSGSGGGYTF | TGTGCCAGCAGCGGGTCGGGGGGAGGCTACACCTTC
. | . | TRBJ2-6 | TRBV20-1 | CSARDGSGGANVLTF | TGCAGTGCTAGAGACGGGTCTGGAGGGGCCAACGTCCTGACTTTC
. | TRBD2 | TRBJ2-2 | TRBV5-1 | CASSLVSSGGTGELFF | TGCGCCAGCAGCTTGGTTTCTAGCGGGGGCACCGGGGAGCTGTTTTTT
. | TRBD2 | TRBJ2-3 | TRBV7-6 | CASSPRGGPVEPDTQYF | TGTGCCAGCAGCCCCCGGGGGGGTCCCGTTGAGCCAGATACGCAGTATTTT
many | . | TRBJ2-6 | TRBV5-1 | CASNQGGGANVLTF | TGCGCCAGCAACCAGGGAGGTGGGGCCAACGTCCTGACTTTC
. | . | TRBJ1-2 | TRBV20-1 | CSASEGLHYGYTF | TGCAGTGCTAGCGAGGGGTTACACTATGGCTACACCTTC
. | TRBD1 | TRBJ1-1 | TRBV5-5 | CASSLTGTGNTEAFF | TGTGCCAGCAGCCTGACCGGGACAGGGAACACTGAAGCTTTCTTT
few | TRBD2 | TRBJ2-3 | TRBV10-3 | CAISGSAGEGGLDTQYF | TGTGCCATCAGTGGATCAGCGGGAGAGGGGGGGCTGGATACGCAGTATTTT
few | . | TRBJ1-1 | TRBV5-5 | CASSLGYRGPNTEAFF | TGTGCCAGCAGCTTAGGATATAGGGGTCCTAACACTGAAGCTTTCTTT
many | . | TRBJ1-1 | TRBV20-1 | CSASLGDTEAFF | TGCAGTGCTAGTCTGGGGGATACTGAAGCTTTCTTT
. | . | TRBJ1-1 | TRBV24-1 | CATSDPGSGAFF | TGTGCCACCAGTGACCCGGGTTCGGGAGCTTTCTTT
. | TRBD2 | TRBJ2-5 | TRBV7-6 | CASSSYGEGETQYF | TGTGCCAGCAGCTCCTACGGGGAGGGGGAGACCCAGTACTTC
. | . | TRBJ1-1 | TRBV12-3/TRBV12-4 | CASTSIGGNTEAFF | TGTGCCAGCACCTCTATCGGGGGGAACACTGAAGCTTTCTTT
few | . | TRBJ2-1 | TRBV29-1 | CSVEDRGQLYNEQFF | TGCAGCGTTGAAGATCGGGGGCAGCTCTACAATGAGCAGTTCTTC
few | . | TRBJ2-1 | TRBV7-3 | CASSFSSAGLNEQFF | TGTGCCAGCAGCTTCTCGTCTGCGGGCCTAAATGAGCAGTTCTTC
. | TRBD1 | TRBJ2-7 | TRBV20-1 | CSARPDYWTGGYEQYF | TGCAGTGCTAGACCGGACTATTGGACAGGGGGCTACGAGCAGTACTTC
. | . | TRBJ2-5 | TRBV12-3/TRBV12-4 | CASRRLGETQYF | TGTGCCAGCAGACGACTAGGGGAGACCCAGTACTTC
. | TRBD1 | TRBJ1-1 | TRBV6-5 | CASSLQGALAEAFF | TGTGCCAGCAGTTTACAGGGGGCGCTTGCTGAAGCTTTCTTT
few | TRBD1 | TRBJ1-2 | TRBV20-1 | CSAPTGAYGYTF | TGCAGTGCCCCGACAGGGGCCTATGGCTACACCTTC
. | . | TRBJ2-5 | TRBV7-9 | CASSLSVGLVETQYF | TGTGCCAGCAGCTTAAGCGTCGGGTTGGTGGAGACCCAGTACTTC
. | TRBD1 | TRBJ2-1 | TRBV27 | CASSQWTGHNEQFF | TGTGCCAGCAGTCAGTGGACAGGGCACAATGAGCAGTTCTTC
. | TRBD1 | TRBJ1-2 | TRBV6-1 | CASRPRDRAGYTF | TGTGCCAGCAGACCCCGGGACAGGGCCGGCTACACCTTC
few | . | TRBJ2-5 | TRBV2 | CASRVAGTIQETQYF | TGTGCCAGCAGAGTCGCCGGGACCATCCAAGAGACCCAGTACTTC
. | TRBD1 | TRBJ1-1 | TRBV27 | CASTLRGGLSGNTEAFF | TGTGCCAGCACCCTACGAGGGGGCCTGAGTGGGAACACTGAAGCTTTCTTT
few | . | TRBJ1-2 | TRBV20-1 | CSARDGGLPSALSGYTF | TGCAGTGCTAGAGATGGGGGACTGCCGTCAGCTCTCTCCGGCTACACCTTC